The 27 T cell receptor beta chains below all came from one sample that was sequenced in a study of OX40 agonist ivuxolimab in advanced cancers. Sequenced by immunoSEQ multiplex PCR; TCRdb stores in-frame clones only, minus some. This sample has about 130,000 clones; just under 95% occur once, and the top ten carry under 0.95%. The input for sequencing was CD4+ or CD8+ T cells sorted from blood, taken in a trial of the OX40 agonist ivuxolimab. Source of these receptors: an adult with an advanced solid tumor such as melanoma, head and neck, liver or kidney cancer.

The V and J genes are TRBV11-2 and TRBJ2-7; 12 positions agree with TRBD2. Per the germline V gene, CDR1 is SGHAT and CDR2 is FQNNGV. The CDR3 has 14 amino acids. V trimming: 5 bases; J trimming: 4 bases; junction bases outside the gene matches: 3. The CDR3 is CASSGLAGRYEQYF. In nucleotides, the CDR3 is TGTGCCAGCAGCGGACTAGCGGGAAGGTACGAGCAGTACTTC.

The chain is built from TRBV18 and TRBJ1-1; 10 bases are shared with TRBD1. The junction had 5 bases not matched to a gene; V was cut back by 4 bases and J by 3 bases. The CDR3 has 15 amino acids. The germline CDR1 and CDR2 sequences are KGHSH and LQKENI. The chain's CDR3 is CASSQGQGSYTEAFF. In nucleotides, the CDR3 is TGTGCCAGCTCACAGGGACAGGGGTCGTACACTGAAGCTTTCTTT.

The CDR3 region has the DNA TGCGCCAGCAGCTTCACAGCCCCTAGCTCTGGAAACACCATATATTTT. Amino acid sequence: CASSFTAPSSGNTIYF. The rearrangement links TRBV5-1 to TRBJ1-3; D is unclear. The CDR3 spans 16 residues. CDR1 is SGHRS, CDR2 YFSETQ, per germline. Trimming removed 2 bases from V and 0 bases from J, with 12 bases in between.

This chain connects TRBV19 to TRBJ2-5; TRBD1 agrees at 10 bases. Germline-derived CDR1 and CDR2 are LNHDA and SQIVND (reference sequence). The CDR3 is 16 residues long. Trimming removed 2 bases from V and 5 bases from J; junction bases left unmatched: 8. CDR3 sequence: CASSINPGTGVETQYF. The CDR3 DNA is TGTGCCAGTAGTATAAACCCCGGGACAGGGGTTGAGACCCAGTACTTC. Filled out from reference TRBV19 and TRBJ2-5, the complete variable domain reads DGGITQSPKYLFRKEGQNVTLSCEQNLNHDAMYWYRQDPGQGLRLIYYSQIVNDFQKGDIAEGYSVSREKKESFPLTVTSAQKNPTAFYLCASSINPGTGVETQYFGPGTRLLVL.

This chain uses TRBV5-1 with TRBJ1-1; D is undetermined. The germline V gene has CDR1 SGHRS and CDR2 YFSETQ. Trimming removed 0 bases from V and 0 bases from J, with 12 bases in between. The CDR3 is 16 amino acids. The chain's CDR3 is CASSLGRATLNTEAFF. CDR3 DNA: TGCGCCAGCAGCTTGGGGAGGGCAACCCTGAACACTGAAGCTTTCTTT.

The genes are TRBV6-1 and TRBJ2-1; perhaps TRBD1 as D (5 bases). CDR1 and CDR2 (germline): MNHNS, SASEGT. V lost 4 bases, J lost 0 bases, and 13 bases lay in between. CDR3 length equals 16 residues. CDR3 DNA sequence: TGTGCCAGCAGTGGGATCGACAGTAGCTCCTACAATGAGCAGTTCTTC. Protein product: CASSGIDSSSYNEQFF.

This rearrangement joins TRBV5-1 to TRBJ1-1; a possible D gene is TRBD1 (6 bases). Germline V gene data show CDR1 as SGHRS and CDR2 as YFSETQ. CDR3 length: 14 residues. Trimming pared 2 bases from V and 1 base from J, leaving 9 bases between. The CDR3 sequence is CASSLSQGNTEAFF. The CDR3, as DNA: TGCGCCAGCAGCTTATCACAGGGGAACACTGAAGCTTTCTTT.

The V gene is TRBV2, the J gene TRBJ2-7; D gene uncertain. This CDR3 is built from 14 residues. Deletions cut 6 bases from V and 0 bases from J, with 12 bases between. CDR1 SNHLY and CDR2 FYNNEI come from the germline V gene. CDR3 sequence (DNA): TGTGCCAGCAGCCCCACCTCGCCCTCCTACGAGCAGTACTTC. Amino acid sequence: CASSPTSPSYEQYF.

V is TRBV7-2 and J is TRBJ2-5, with TRBD2 matching 11 bases. The J call is doubtful: the DNA matches TRBJ2-7 better. The CDR3 runs 15 residues. Germline values: CDR1 SGHTA, CDR2 FQGNSA. CDR3 sequence (DNA): TGTGCCAGCAGCTTAACTAGCGGGAGAACCTACGAGCAGTACTTC. Translation gives CASSLTSGRTYEQYF.

The chain joins TRBV28 to TRBJ1-2; possibly TRBD1 for D (5 bases). The germline V and J ends were trimmed by 4 bases and 9 bases, with 24 bases remaining between them. The CDR3 is made up of 16 amino acids. Germline assignment: CDR1 MDHEN and CDR2 SYDVKM. The CDR3 coding sequence is TGTGCCAGCAGTTCCCCACCTCGACAGATCTCTCGCAGCTACACCTTC. Its translation is CASSSPPRQISRSYTF.

The chain combines TRBV18 with TRBJ2-3; TRBD2 matches at 12 bases. The CDR3 covers 17 residues. V shed 8 bases, J shed 0 bases, and the junction held 9 bases outside the gene matches. Germline CDR1 and CDR2: KGHSH and LQKENI. CDR3: CASPPRTSGASTDTQYF. The DNA of the CDR3 is TGTGCCAGCCCTCCCCGGACTAGCGGGGCCAGCACAGATACGCAGTATTTT.

This clone has only one observation. The CDR3 nucleotides are TGTGCCAGCAGTGCGGGAGGCGGTATCCACGAGCAGTACTTC. Protein: CASSAGGGIHEQYF. V is TRBV2 and J is TRBJ2-7; 7 nucleotides line up with TRBD2. Germline CDR1 is SNHLY and CDR2 is FYNNEI. V was clipped by 4 bases and J by 5 bases; unmatched bases: 8. This CDR3 spans 14 amino acids.

The rearrangement links TRBV7-6 to TRBJ2-5; no reliable D call. V shed 5 bases and J shed 0 bases, with 4 bases lying between them. CDR3 length: 12 amino acids. The germline V gene has CDR1 SGHVS and CDR2 FNYEAQ. DNA for the CDR3: TGTGCCAGCAGCCTTCACCAAGAGACCCAGTACTTC. This sequence encodes CASSLHQETQYF.

The chain uses TRBV15 and TRBJ2-7; no definite D call. The CDR3 contains 12 residues. V was trimmed by 0 bases and J by 7 bases, leaving 7 bases between them. Looked up from germline, CDR1 is LNHNV and CDR2 is YYDKDF (reference sequence). The CDR3 spells CATSRDWGEQYF. In DNA form, the CDR3 reads TGTGCCACCAGCAGAGATTGGGGTGAGCAGTACTTC. The entire variable domain, with the rest obtained from reference TRBV15 and TRBJ2-7, is as follows: DAMVIQNPRYQVTQFGKPVTLSCSQTLNHNVMYWYQQKSSQAPKLLFHYYDKDFNNEADTPDNFQSRRPNTSFCFLDIRSPGLGDTAMYLCATSRDWGEQYFGPGTRLTVT.

V is TRBV25-1 and J is TRBJ2-3; 7 bases fit TRBD1. Germline CDR1 is MGHDK and CDR2 is SYGVNS. CDR3 length: 16 amino acids. Trimming took 2 bases from V and 2 from J; bases not matched to a gene: 7. The CDR3 region is CASSEAATGTTDTQYF. The CDR3 DNA is TGTGCCAGCAGTGAAGCGGCGACAGGGACCACAGATACGCAGTATTTT.

The chain employs TRBV7-2 and TRBJ2-5, with no clear D. With 1 base removed from V and 5 bases from J, the gap between germline ends came to 5 bases. The germline V gene has CDR1 SGHTA and CDR2 FQGNSA. The CDR3 extends over 12 amino acids. CDR3 region: CASSLVRETQYF. The CDR3 bases are TGTGCCAGCAGCTTAGTTAGGGAGACCCAGTACTTC.

The V and J genes are TRBV5-1 and TRBJ1-2, with D hard to call. V lost 1 base and J lost 6, with 19 bases in between. CDR1 and CDR2 (germline): SGHRS, YFSETQ. The CDR3 is 16 amino acids. CDR3 nucleotide sequence: TGCGCCAGCAGCTTGAAGGTCTCTGGAATGAGCGATGGCTACACCTTC. This codes for CASSLKVSGMSDGYTF.

The chain couples TRBV29-1 to TRBJ1-5; D call uncertain. The CDR3 runs to 16 residues. CDR1 is SQVTM and CDR2 is ANQGSEA in the germline V gene. The V end lost 0 bases, the J end lost 0 bases, and 12 bases lay between the germline ends. The CDR3 nucleotides read TGCAGCGTTGAAGATTTGAGGTCGGATAGCAATCAGCCCCAGCATTTT. Encoded protein: CSVEDLRSDSNQPQHF.

The J gene is TRBJ2-5, the V gene TRBV9; D is perhaps TRBD2 (5 bases). From germline, CDR1 is SGDLS and CDR2 YYNGEE. Trimming removed 4 bases at V and 3 bases at J, with 10 bases between. This CDR3 region has 13 residues. CDR3 nucleotide sequence: TGTGCCAGCAGCCCGGACGGGGAAGAGACCCAGTACTTC. The encoded protein is CASSPDGEETQYF.

This clone has just one count. The chain links TRBV28 to TRBJ1-3; the D is unclear. The CDR3 sequence is 12 residues long. V was cut by 11 bases and J by 2 bases, with 10 bases left in between. Germline CDR1 reads MDHEN; CDR2 reads SYDVKM. The CDR3, as DNA: TGTGCCTGGAAAGGGCCTGGAAACACCATATATTTT. Amino acid sequence: CAWKGPGNTIYF.

As DNA, the CDR3 is TGCGCCAGCAGGTTTACAGGGGAAACTGAAGCTTTCTTT. This codes for CASRFTGETEAFF. V gene TRBV10-2 combines with J gene TRBJ1-1; 7 nucleotides agree with TRBD1. This CDR3 region has 13 residues. Germline CDR1 reads WSHSY; CDR2 reads SAAADI. V gave up 6 bases and J gave up 5 bases; unmatched junction bases: 6.

The chain employs TRBV5-1 and TRBJ1-3; no clear D. Trimming removed 2 bases from V and 5 bases from J, with 14 bases in between. The germline V gene encodes CDR1 SGHRS and CDR2 YFSETQ. This CDR3 comprises 15 residues. The CDR3 DNA reads as TGCGCCAGCAGCTTAAGGTCAGATGAAAGAAACACCATATATTTT. It yields the protein CASSLRSDERNTIYF. Supplemented by reference TRBV5-1 and TRBJ1-3, the full variable domain reads KAGVTQTPRYLIKTRGQQVTLSCSPISGHRSVSWYQQTPGQGLQFLFEYFSETQRNKGNFPGRFSGRQFSNSRSEMNVSTLELGDSALYLCASSLRSDERNTIYFGEGSWLTVV.

The chain combines TRBV7-3 with TRBJ1-2; unclear D gene. Trimming cost V 2 bases and J 5 bases, with 9 bases left between them. CDR1 is SGHTA, CDR2 FQGTGA, per germline. CDR3 length: 13 amino acids. CDR3 DNA sequence: TGTGCCAGCAGCTTAGGCCAGGAGTATGGCTACACCTTC. As protein: CASSLGQEYGYTF.

J is TRBJ2-5 and V is TRBV9; 8 nucleotides match TRBD1. The CDR3 totals 16 residues. The germline gives CDR1 SGDLS, CDR2 YYNGEE. Trimming at V came to 0 bases and at J to 4 bases, leaving 8 bases not matched to a gene. The CDR3 here is CASSVAGRGQRETQYF. Written as DNA, the CDR3 is TGTGCCAGCAGCGTAGCTGGCAGGGGGCAGCGAGAGACCCAGTACTTC.

The chain combines TRBV19 with TRBJ2-7, with a weak D call TRBD1 (6 bases). Trimming took off 4 bases at V and 2 bases at J, with 9 bases between the two ends. Germline loops: CDR1 LNHDA, CDR2 SQIVND (reference sequence). The CDR3 is 13 amino acids. The CDR3 protein is CASSNRVPYEQYF. In nucleotides, the CDR3 is TGTGCCAGTAGTAACAGGGTCCCCTACGAGCAGTACTTC.

V usage is TRBV10-3 and J usage is TRBJ1-1, with D unclear. V was trimmed by 4 bases and J by 2 bases, leaving 11 bases between them. The V gene's germline CDR1 is ENHRY and CDR2 SYGVKD. The CDR3 sequence is 14 residues long. The CDR3 protein is CAISAEDDNTEAFF. In DNA form, the CDR3 reads TGTGCCATCAGTGCGGAGGACGACAACACTGAAGCTTTCTTT.

This clone appeared a few times. The sample has other DNA sequences that encode this CDR3 too. V gene TRBV9 combines with J gene TRBJ1-5; D not resolved. From germline, CDR1 is SGDLS and CDR2 YYNGEE. The CDR3 contains 14 residues. V was trimmed by 0 bases and J by 0 bases, leaving 4 bases between them. The CDR3 sequence is CASSVGGSNQPQHF. CDR3 sequence (DNA): TGTGCCAGCAGCGTAGGGGGTAGCAATCAGCCCCAGCATTTT. The full variable domain, rest sourced from reference TRBV9 and TRBJ1-5, is DSGVTQTPKHLITATGQRVTLRCSPRSGDLSVYWYQQSLDQGLQFLIQYYNGEERAKGNILERFSAQQFPDLHSELNLSSLELGDSALYFCASSVGGSNQPQHFGDGTRLSIL.